This TCR beta chain was documented in a study of graft-versus-host responses after intestinal transplantation. Overall study: Transplantation in recipients was multivisceral, liver-intestinal, or isolated intestinal.

Using immunoSEQ multiplex PCR, the repertoire was profiled, and TCRdb retains in-frame clones only, with some absent. The repertoire holds about 9,600 clones, with roughly 96% as singletons. Bone marrow aspirates were taken post-transplant, from the posterior iliac crest or another site. V lost 5 bases and J 0 bases, leaving 14 bases between the germline ends. The CDR3 length is 15 residues. Germline values: CDR1 LGHNA, CDR2 YSLEER. The sample holds a few counts of this clone. The antigen is undetermined. Study-wide results and caveats: Allografts carried high graft-versus-host to host-versus-graft clonal ratios in patients having graft-donor T cell macrochimerism.

This receptor was taken from a human patient who received an intestinal transplant, so some T cells may come from the graft donor. Sequencing used bone marrow, obtained about 520 days after intestinal transplantation. V gene TRBV4-3 combines with J gene TRBJ2-7; D remains ambiguous. The CDR3 reads CASSAEPESSYEQYF. The DNA of the CDR3 is TGCGCCAGCAGCGCCGAGCCGGAGAGCTCCTACGAGCAGTACTTC.